What follows describes a single T cell receptor beta chain. The antigen is not known. Germline loops: CDR1 LGHDT, CDR2 YNNKEL (reference sequence). CDR3 length: 13 amino acids. The ends were cut back, 5 bases at V and 1 base at J, with 9 bases in the middle. The data were produced by immunoSEQ multiplex PCR, yet TCRdb's version contains in-frame clones alone and is incomplete. Found here are more than 300,000 clones, 85% of them singletons; the top ten hold 2% to 2.5%. The sample belongs to a study of Ad26.COV2.S vaccination and SARS-CoV-2 variants. Whole-study context: Recipients of Ad26.COV2.S got it intramuscularly, once or twice 56 days apart. Study-wide points: Researchers cautioned that TCR breadth and depth analyses may have underestimated total T cell responses. People given the vaccine had a wider spike-specific TCR breadth than placebo recipients did.

Documented treatment: roughly 20 received Ad26.COV2.S at low or high dose, single or two shots; several received placebo; per-sample allocation not given. Material that was analyzed had been drawn on day 63 after the first vaccine or placebo injection. Sequenced material: peripheral blood, taken in a trial of Ad26.COV2.S vaccine versus placebo. The rearrangement joins TRBV3-1 (or the pseudogene TRBV3-2) to TRBJ2-7; possible D gene TRBD1, 5 bases. The clonotype originates from a person between 18 and 60 years old who received the Ad26.COV2.S COVID-19 vaccine or a placebo. The CDR3 coding sequence is TGTGCCAGCAGCGTCACAGGTTCCTACGAGCAGTACTTC. Protein product: CASSVTGSYEQYF.